This TCR beta chain was identified in a study of lymphopenia after photon versus proton radiotherapy. As to this clone: Its antigen is unknown.

Profiled with immunoSEQ multiplex PCR; TCRdb holds only in-frame clones, not every one. The sample gives tens of thousands of clones, about 86% of which show up once; about 1.3% is in the top ten. Study-wide points: After lymphocyte nadir, photon-treated repertoires showed oligoclonal expansion, especially CD8+ Temra. Authors raise, but do not show, better survival with proton therapy.

This TCR was sampled from a man in his 60s with pancreatic cancer. This material consisted of peripheral blood, taken from a patient treated with proton-based radiotherapy.

The CDR3 bases are TGTGCCAGCAGCTTGGTTGGGAGGCCCCAAGAGACCCAGTACTTC. Protein: CASSLVGRPQETQYF. The genes are TRBV5-6 and TRBJ2-5; possibly TRBD2 for D (6 bases). CDR1 is SGHDT and CDR2 is YYEEEE in the germline V gene. CDR3 length: 15 amino acids. The V end was cut by 0 bases, the J end by 1 base, with 10 bases between.